This T cell receptor (beta chain) came from a study of metastatic and nonmetastatic thyroid tumors. Study in general: Peripheral blood and tumor or nodule samples from malignant and benign thyroid patients were compared. Notes on the study in general: Relative to benign nodules, malignant thyroid tumors were reportedly characterized by significantly elevated TCR beta diversity in blood and tumor.

Every patient underwent thyroid surgery untreated. V gave up 0 bases and J gave up 3 bases, with 13 bases separating them. Germline V CDR1 and CDR2: SGDLS, YYNGEE. This CDR3 contains 16 residues. Of note for this clone: Its specificity is not known.

In the study's own analysis: The study built a papillary thyroid cancer distant-metastasis classifier from CDR3 differences across clinicopathological groups. TCRdb re-called clones from the PCR reads using MiXCR. The authors' filters were not applied to this entry. The repertoire includes approximately 37,000 clones, about a fifth of them detected once, and 3% sits in the top ten. This clonotype was obtained from a male donor with papillary thyroid cancer or a benign thyroid nodule (not recorded which). Some clones in this sample may be carry-over from other donors' samples. Sequenced material: tumor tissue. This chain links TRBV9 with TRBJ2-1; TRBD2 might be the D (6 bases). The CDR3 spells CASSVEGSGFYNEQFF. In nucleotides, the CDR3 is TGTGCCAGCAGCGTAGAAGGTAGCGGATTCTACAATGAGCAGTTCTTC.